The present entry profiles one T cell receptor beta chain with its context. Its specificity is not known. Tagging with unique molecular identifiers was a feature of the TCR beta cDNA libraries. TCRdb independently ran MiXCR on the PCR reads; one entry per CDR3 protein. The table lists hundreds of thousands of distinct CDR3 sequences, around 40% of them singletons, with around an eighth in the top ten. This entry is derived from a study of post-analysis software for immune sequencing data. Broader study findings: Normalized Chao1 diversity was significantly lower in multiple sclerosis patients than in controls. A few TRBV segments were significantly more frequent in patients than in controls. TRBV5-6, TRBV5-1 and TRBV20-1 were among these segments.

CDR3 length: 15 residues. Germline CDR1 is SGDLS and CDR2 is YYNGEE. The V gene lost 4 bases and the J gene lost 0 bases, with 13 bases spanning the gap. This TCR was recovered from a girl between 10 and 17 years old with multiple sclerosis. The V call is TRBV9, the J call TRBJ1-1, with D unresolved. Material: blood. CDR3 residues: CASSFSAAMNTEAFF. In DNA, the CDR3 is TGTGCCAGCAGCTTTAGTGCCGCGATGAACACTGAAGCTTTCTTT.